The rows below give T cell receptor beta chains drawn from one sample of a study of blood T cell repertoires in COVID-19. Some clones are missing from TCRdb's copy, which holds only in-frame ones; the method was immunoSEQ multiplex PCR. The sample carries over 200,000 clones, 70% to 90% recorded once. Sequenced sample: PBMCs or T cells enriched from blood (not recorded which). The receptors here all came from a woman aged 35 to 49 with acute COVID-19. Each CDR3 is given with its conserved first and last residue. The order of the fields is V gene, clone size, J gene, D gene, CDR3 protein, CDR3 DNA. A D gene is named only where the DNA matches it firmly. Clone size appears in some rows only: once, few, many, or a class for an expanded clone.

V: TRBV12-3/TRBV12-4
size: -
J: TRBJ1-1
D: TRBD1
CDR3: CASRDRENTEAFF
DNA: TGTGCCAGCAGAGACAGGGAGAACACTGAAGCTTTCTTT

V: TRBV4-3
size: -
J: TRBJ1-6
D: -
CDR3: CASSLNAAGAKNSPLHF
DNA: TGCGCCAGCAGCCTTAACGCGGCGGGGGCGAAAAATTCACCCCTCCACTTT

V: TRBV4-2
size: -
J: TRBJ2-7
D: TRBD2
CDR3: CASSQVGGTWTSGGAPYEQYF
DNA: TGTGCCAGCAGCCAAGTGGGAGGGACATGGACTAGCGGGGGGGCGCCGTACGAGCAGTACTTC

V: TRBV5-4
size: -
J: TRBJ1-2
D: -
CDR3: CASSSWGGTSYGYTF
DNA: TGTGCCAGCAGCTCATGGGGGGGCACTAGCTATGGCTACACCTTC

V: TRBV7-2
size: -
J: TRBJ2-1
D: -
CDR3: CASSSSRPQGSFF
DNA: TGTGCCAGCAGCTCCAGCAGACCACAGGGTTCGTTCTTC

V: TRBV12-3/TRBV12-4
size: -
J: TRBJ2-1
D: -
CDR3: CASSLVTYNEQFF
DNA: TGTGCCAGCAGTTTAGTTACTTACAATGAGCAGTTCTTC

V: TRBV18
size: -
J: TRBJ2-2
D: -
CDR3: CASSPLGTPGELFF
DNA: TGTGCCAGCTCACCACTCGGGACTCCCGGGGAGCTGTTTTTT

V: TRBV7-9
size: -
J: TRBJ1-2
D: -
CDR3: CASSLSIGGGYTF
DNA: TGTGCCAGCAGCTTATCGATCGGTGGTGGCTACACCTTC

V: TRBV25-1
size: -
J: TRBJ1-4
D: -
CDR3: CASTRGNNEKLFF
DNA: TGTGCCAGCACTCGGGGGAATAATGAAAAACTGTTTTTT

V: TRBV29-1
size: -
J: TRBJ2-2
D: -
CDR3: CSVVLLHSSHTGELFF
DNA: TGCAGCGTTGTCCTCCTCCACAGTTCCCACACCGGGGAGCTGTTTTTT

V: TRBV20-1
size: -
J: TRBJ2-7
D: -
CDR3: CSASRGAGRSYEQYF
DNA: TGCAGTGCTAGTCGGGGGGCAGGGAGGTCCTACGAGCAGTACTTC

V: TRBV30
size: -
J: TRBJ1-2
D: TRBD1
CDR3: CAWSMMTGRLSYGYTF
DNA: TGTGCCTGGAGTATGATGACAGGGAGGCTGAGCTATGGCTACACCTTC

V: TRBV3-1/TRBV3-2
size: -
J: TRBJ2-2
D: -
CDR3: CASSHWGDTGELFF
DNA: TGTGCCAGCAGCCATTGGGGCGACACCGGGGAGCTGTTTTTT

V: TRBV27
size: -
J: TRBJ1-1
D: TRBD1
CDR3: CASSFGVQGRTEAFF
DNA: TGTGCCAGCAGTTTTGGGGTACAGGGGAGGACTGAAGCTTTCTTT

V: TRBV5-1
size: -
J: TRBJ1-1
D: TRBD1
CDR3: CASSLIGQVGTEAFF
DNA: TGCGCCAGCAGCTTAATTGGACAGGTGGGCACTGAAGCTTTCTTT

V: TRBV2
size: -
J: TRBJ1-2
D: TRBD1
CDR3: CASSVQGPNYGYTF
DNA: TGTGCCAGCAGTGTACAGGGGCCCAACTATGGCTACACCTTC

V: TRBV18
size: once
J: TRBJ1-5
D: -
CDR3: CASSQYSMGDTYSNQPQHF
DNA: TGTGCCAGCTCACAGTACTCTATGGGGGACACCTATAGCAATCAGCCCCAGCATTTT

V: TRBV4-1
size: -
J: TRBJ2-2
D: -
CDR3: CASSQAPVTGELFF
DNA: TGCGCCAGCAGCCAGGCCCCTGTCACCGGGGAGCTGTTTTTT

V: TRBV30
size: -
J: TRBJ1-2
D: TRBD1
CDR3: CAFRTGNYGYTF
DNA: TGTGCCTTCCGGACAGGGAACTATGGCTACACCTTC

V: TRBV6-5
size: once
J: TRBJ1-4
D: TRBD1
CDR3: CASSRGQGDEKLFF
DNA: TGTGCCAGCAGTCGGGGACAGGGGGATGAAAAACTGTTTTTT

V: TRBV19
size: -
J: TRBJ2-5
D: TRBD2
CDR3: CASSSGLAGTETQYF
DNA: TGTGCCAGTAGCTCGGGACTAGCGGGGACTGAGACCCAGTACTTC

V: TRBV5-1
size: once
J: TRBJ2-5
D: TRBD2
CDR3: CASSLVSGGEETQYF
DNA: TGCGCCAGCAGCTTGGTTAGCGGGGGGGAAGAGACCCAGTACTTC

V: TRBV7-8
size: few
J: TRBJ1-4
D: TRBD1
CDR3: CASSTDRGNEKLFF
DNA: TGTGCCAGCAGCACAGACAGGGGGAATGAAAAACTGTTTTTT

V: TRBV30
size: -
J: TRBJ1-5
D: -
CDR3: CAWSVMGPGRSQPQHF
DNA: TGTGCCTGGAGTGTAATGGGACCCGGGAGGTCTCAGCCCCAGCATTTT

V: TRBV5-8
size: -
J: TRBJ2-1
D: -
CDR3: CASTNLGGGLATSQFF
DNA: TGTGCCAGCACTAACTTGGGGGGGGGCCTCGCGACTAGTCAGTTCTTC

V: TRBV5-5
size: -
J: TRBJ1-5
D: -
CDR3: CASSSRKDSIGNQPQHF
DNA: TGTGCCAGCAGCTCCCGGAAAGACAGTATAGGCAATCAGCCCCAGCATTTT

V: TRBV2
size: once
J: TRBJ1-6
D: -
CDR3: CASSEGIPRSPLHF
DNA: TGTGCCAGCAGTGAAGGCATCCCCCGGTCACCCCTCCACTTT

V: TRBV11-3
size: -
J: TRBJ1-1
D: -
CDR3: CASSSLRNTEAFF
DNA: TGTGCCAGCAGCTCACTGAGGAACACTGAAGCTTTCTTT

V: TRBV2
size: -
J: TRBJ1-3
D: TRBD1
CDR3: CASSGGQLISGNTIYF
DNA: TGTGCCAGCAGTGGGGGACAGCTCATCTCTGGAAACACCATATATTTT

V: TRBV21-1
size: -
J: TRBJ1-5
D: -
CDR3: CASSKQAGYQPQHF
DNA: TGTGCCAGCAGCAAACAGGCAGGGTATCAGCCCCAGCATTTT

V: TRBV9
size: once
J: TRBJ1-1
D: -
CDR3: CASSVVPSRRNTEAFF
DNA: TGTGCCAGCAGCGTAGTACCGAGCCGCCGTAACACTGAAGCTTTCTTT

V: TRBV6-1
size: -
J: TRBJ1-5
D: TRBD1
CDR3: CASSEGGGQGSQPQHF
DNA: TGTGCCAGCAGTGAAGGCGGCGGACAGGGGAGTCAGCCCCAGCATTTT

V: TRBV4-1
size: -
J: TRBJ2-1
D: -
CDR3: CASSQGGVSSYNEQFF
DNA: TGCGCCAGCAGCCAAGGCGGGGTGAGCTCCTACAATGAGCAGTTCTTC

V: TRBV19
size: once
J: TRBJ1-2
D: TRBD1
CDR3: CASSISGTGNYGYTF
DNA: TGTGCCAGTAGTATCTCTGGGACAGGCAACTATGGCTACACCTTC

V: TRBV14
size: -
J: TRBJ1-6
D: TRBD1
CDR3: CASSHRQGSVYNSPLHF
DNA: TGTGCCAGCAGCCACCGACAGGGCTCAGTCTATAATTCACCCCTCCACTTT

V: TRBV19
size: -
J: TRBJ2-7
D: TRBD1
CDR3: CASSIDPDRPGSNEQYF
DNA: TGTGCCAGTAGTATAGACCCGGACAGGCCGGGCAGTAACGAGCAGTACTTC

V: TRBV7-2
size: -
J: TRBJ1-5
D: TRBD1
CDR3: CASSRETGGGQPQHF
DNA: TGTGCCAGCAGCAGAGAGACAGGGGGGGGTCAGCCCCAGCATTTT

V: TRBV2
size: -
J: TRBJ2-3
D: TRBD2
CDR3: CASRGATSGSGADTQYF
DNA: TGTGCCAGCAGGGGGGCGACTAGCGGGAGTGGAGCAGATACGCAGTATTTT

V: TRBV2
size: -
J: TRBJ2-7
D: TRBD1
CDR3: CASSGDRGNNEQYF
DNA: TGTGCCAGCAGTGGCGACAGGGGAAACAACGAGCAGTACTTC

V: TRBV2
size: -
J: TRBJ2-2
D: TRBD1
CDR3: CASSDTTGTGANTGELFF
DNA: TGTGCCAGCAGTGACACTACCGGGACAGGGGCGAACACCGGGGAGCTGTTTTTT

V: TRBV6-6
size: -
J: TRBJ1-5
D: TRBD1
CDR3: CASSGTASNQPQHF
DNA: TGTGCCAGCAGTGGGACAGCTAGCAATCAGCCCCAGCATTTT

V: TRBV2
size: once
J: TRBJ1-2
D: -
CDR3: CASSVQGFGYGYTF
DNA: TGTGCCAGCAGTGTCCAGGGTTTCGGCTATGGCTACACCTTC

V: TRBV5-4
size: -
J: TRBJ2-6
D: -
CDR3: CASSLGRAVAGANVLTF
DNA: TGTGCCAGCAGCTTGGGCAGGGCGGTAGCTGGGGCCAACGTCCTGACTTTC

V: TRBV7-9
size: -
J: TRBJ1-1
D: -
CDR3: CASRGRTGVGTEAFF
DNA: TGTGCCAGCAGGGGTAGGACGGGGGTTGGTACTGAAGCTTTCTTT

V: TRBV18
size: -
J: TRBJ1-2
D: -
CDR3: CASSPADRLYGYTF
DNA: TGTGCCAGCTCACCGGCTGACAGGCTCTATGGCTACACCTTC

V: TRBV12-3/TRBV12-4
size: -
J: TRBJ1-3
D: -
CDR3: CASSLPGTNTIYF
DNA: TGTGCCAGCAGTTTACCAGGTACCAACACCATATATTTT

V: TRBV23-1
size: -
J: TRBJ1-5
D: -
CDR3: CASSQRHFSNQPQHF
DNA: TGCGCCAGCAGTCAGCGGCACTTTAGCAATCAGCCCCAGCATTTT